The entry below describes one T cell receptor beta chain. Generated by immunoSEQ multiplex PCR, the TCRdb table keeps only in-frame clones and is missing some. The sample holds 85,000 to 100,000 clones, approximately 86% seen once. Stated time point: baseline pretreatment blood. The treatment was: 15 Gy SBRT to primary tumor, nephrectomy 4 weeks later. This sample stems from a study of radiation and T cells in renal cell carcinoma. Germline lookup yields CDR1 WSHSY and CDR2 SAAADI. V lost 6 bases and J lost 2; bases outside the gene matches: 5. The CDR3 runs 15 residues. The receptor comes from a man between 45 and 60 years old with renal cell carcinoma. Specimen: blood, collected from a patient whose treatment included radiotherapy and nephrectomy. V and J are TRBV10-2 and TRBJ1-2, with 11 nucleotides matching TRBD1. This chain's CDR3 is CASRQGQGENYGYTF. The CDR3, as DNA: TGCGCCAGCAGGCAGGGACAGGGGGAAAACTATGGCTACACCTTC.